Below, 29 T cell receptor beta chains from the same sample are listed, as sequenced in a study of CD8 T cells in Susac syndrome. Random hexamers were used to reverse transcribe 0.5 to 1 ug of RNA. TCRdb re-called the immunoSEQ multiplex PCR reads through MiXCR, storing one row per CDR3 protein. The sample lists some 110,000 distinct CDR3 sequences, 96% occurring once. Sequencing input: CD4+ T cells from PBMCs. Every receptor here comes from a human donor with Susac syndrome.

The chain employs TRBV15 and TRBJ1-5; no reliable D call. Germline V gene sequence: CDR1 LNHNV, CDR2 YYDKDF (reference sequence). Trimming shortened V by 0 bases and J by 7 bases, and 4 bases separated the two germline ends. This CDR3 is 12 amino acids long. The CDR3 bases are TGTGCCACCAGCAGAGATTTGCAGCCCCAGCATTTT. It specifies CATSRDLQPQHF.

The rearrangement links TRBV3-1 to TRBJ2-5; D remains ambiguous. V lost 0 bases to trimming and J lost 6 bases, with 8 bases between them. Germline V gene data show CDR1 as LGHDT and CDR2 as YNNKEL (reference sequence). The length of the CDR3 is 13 residues. Here the CDR3 reads CASSQEVGQTQYF. In DNA form, the CDR3 reads TGTGCCAGCAGCCAAGAGGTCGGACAGACCCAGTACTTC.

The chain employs TRBV25-1 and TRBJ1-2; a weak D match, TRBD1 (5 bases). The ends were cut back, 6 bases at V and 4 bases at J, with 9 bases in the middle. The germline V gene has CDR1 MGHDK and CDR2 SYGVNS. This CDR3 spans 12 amino acids. The CDR3 sequence: CASRKDSYGYTF. In nucleotides, the CDR3 is TGTGCCAGCAGGAAAGACAGCTATGGCTACACCTTC.

The chain is built from TRBV6-5 and TRBJ1-2; D is unclear. Between the trimmed V and J ends, which lost 2 bases and 8 bases, there was a span of 12 bases. Germline CDR1 is MNHEY and CDR2 is SVGAGI. The CDR3 is 13 residues long. CDR3 sequence: CASSYPGTRGYTF. The CDR3 region has the DNA TGTGCCAGCAGTTACCCGGGTACAAGGGGCTACACCTTC.

The V and J genes are TRBV5-6 and TRBJ1-2; 10 nucleotides align to TRBD1. The junction had 8 bases not matched to a gene; V was cut back by 5 bases and J by 7 bases. Germline loops: CDR1 SGHDT, CDR2 YYEEEE. This CDR3 region has 14 residues. CDR3 in amino acids: CASRRDRGSVGYTF. The CDR3 bases are TGTGCCAGCAGACGGGACAGGGGTTCGGTTGGCTACACCTTC.

Here the CDR3 DNA reads TGTGCCAGCTCACCGGCGACAGGGGGCTCTTGGAACACTGAAGCTTTCTTT. It yields the protein CASSPATGGSWNTEAFF. The V call is TRBV18, the J call TRBJ1-1, with 10 bases fitting TRBD1. V was pared by 3 bases and J by 1 base, with 8 bases of the junction left unmatched. CDR3 length: 17 amino acids. Germline-derived CDR1 and CDR2 are KGHSH and LQKENI.

V is TRBV28 and J is TRBJ2-1; no reliable D call. The CDR3 extends over 11 amino acids. Germline values: CDR1 MDHEN, CDR2 SYDVKM. The ends were cut back, 9 bases at V and 3 bases at J, with 6 bases in the middle. DNA of the CDR3: TGTGCCAGTCAGATCTACAATGAGCAGTTCTTC. Amino acid sequence: CASQIYNEQFF.

The chain carries TRBV21-1 and TRBJ1-5; TRBD1, the D gene given by the table, was not confirmed from the DNA. TRBV21-1 is designated a pseudogene. This CDR3 spans 16 amino acids. The CDR3 loop reads CASSKRPGHLNQPQHF. In DNA, the CDR3 is TGTGCCAGCAGCAAAAGGCCGGGACACCTAAATCAGCCCCAGCATTTT.

The chain uses TRBV20-1 and TRBJ2-4, with no clear D. Trimming took 5 bases from V and 6 from J, leaving 11 bases between them. Germline V CDR1 and CDR2: DFQATT, SNEGSKA (reference sequence). CDR3 length: 12 amino acids. CDR3 sequence reads: CSAPTDGNIQYF. The DNA of the CDR3 is TGCAGTGCTCCCACGGACGGAAACATTCAGTACTTC.

This chain uses TRBV18 with TRBJ1-1; D unresolved. V was cut by 4 bases and J by 2 bases, with 8 bases left in between. Germline V gene data show CDR1 as KGHSH and CDR2 as LQKENI. This CDR3 contains 13 residues. CDR3: CASSLIGNTEAFF. Here the CDR3 DNA reads TGTGCCAGCTCACTCATCGGAAACACTGAAGCTTTCTTT.

This clonotype was seen only once. The V and J genes are TRBV28 and TRBJ2-3; D ambiguous. The V gene lost 6 bases and the J gene lost 6 bases, with 10 bases spanning the gap. CDR3 length: 12 amino acids. The germline V gene encodes CDR1 MDHEN and CDR2 SYDVKM. CDR3 DNA sequence: TGTGCCAGCAGCCCGTCGGAGGATACGCAGTATTTT. It specifies CASSPSEDTQYF.

The rearrangement joins TRBV4-2 to TRBJ1-3, with 7 positions matching TRBD1. CDR1 is LGHNA and CDR2 is YNFKEQ in the germline V gene. The CDR3 contains 15 residues. V trimming: 1 base; J trimming: 4 bases; junction bases outside the gene matches: 4. The CDR3 loop is CASSQVLGQGNTIYF. CDR3 in DNA: TGTGCCAGCAGCCAAGTCTTGGGACAGGGAAACACCATATATTTT.

The J gene is TRBJ1-4, the V gene TRBV7-2; possible D gene TRBD1, 5 bases. The germline V gene encodes CDR1 SGHTA and CDR2 FQGNSA. V was shortened by 5 bases and J by 1 base, with 14 bases between the two germline ends. The CDR3 extends over 16 amino acids. The CDR3 sequence is CASSETPGRTNEKLFF. The CDR3 DNA sequence: TGTGCCAGCAGCGAAACACCAGGGAGAACTAATGAAAAACTGTTTTTT.

The chain couples TRBV29-1 to TRBJ2-7; D is perhaps TRBD1 (6 bases). The CDR3 is 15 amino acids. V was clipped by 3 bases and J by 4 bases, with 19 bases between them. Germline values: CDR1 SQVTM, CDR2 ANQGSEA. The CDR3 sequence is CSVDVGGATVYEQYF. The CDR3 nucleotides are TGCAGCGTTGACGTTGGGGGCGCTACAGTATACGAGCAGTACTTC.

This chain uses TRBV29-1 with TRBJ2-3; either TRBD1 or TRBD2 may fit D (5 bases each). The CDR3 length is 15 residues. Germline V gene lookup returns CDR1 SQVTM and CDR2 ANQGSEA. Trimming cost V 4 bases and J 0 bases, with 14 bases left between them. CDR3 protein: CSVGDGALSTDTQYF. For the CDR3, the DNA is TGCAGCGTTGGGGACGGGGCCCTGAGCACAGATACGCAGTATTTT.

The CDR3 region has the DNA TGTGCCTGGAAACCTACACAGGGGGCGAGTTTGGACTACGAGCAGTACTTC. Translated, it gives CAWKPTQGASLDYEQYF. This chain connects TRBV30 to TRBJ2-7; 9 bases agree with TRBD1. V trimming: 4 bases; J trimming: 3 bases; junction bases outside the gene matches: 16. The germline CDR1 and CDR2 sequences are GTSNPN and SVGIG (reference sequence). CDR3 length equals 17 residues.

This rearrangement joins TRBV18 to TRBJ2-7; D is unresolved. The length of the CDR3 is 12 residues. V was pared by 2 bases and J by 5 bases, with 7 bases between. Germline V gene data show CDR1 as KGHSH and CDR2 as LQKENI. CDR3 sequence: CASSPILNEQYF. DNA for the CDR3: TGTGCCAGCTCACCAATTTTAAACGAGCAGTACTTC.

The chain has TRBV28 and TRBJ2-5; no firm D call. Germline CDR1 MDHEN, CDR2 SYDVKM. The CDR3 is 12 amino acids. V lost 3 bases, J lost 4 bases, and 6 bases lay in between. The CDR3 reads CASSFNRETQYF. The CDR3 bases are TGTGCCAGCAGTTTTAATCGAGAGACCCAGTACTTC. The whole variable domain, remainder taken from reference TRBV28 and TRBJ2-5, is DVKVTQSSRYLVKRTGEKVFLECVQDMDHENMFWYRQDPGLGLRLIYFSYDVKMKEKGDIPEGYSVSREKKERFSLILESASTNQTSMYLCASSFNRETQYFGPGTRLLVL.

The chain is built from TRBV30 and TRBJ2-1, with TRBD1 as a possible D gene (5 bases). Trimming took 0 bases from V and 4 from J, leaving 10 bases between them. CDR1 is GTSNPN, CDR2 SVGIG, per germline (reference sequence). The CDR3 has 14 residues. This chain's CDR3 is CAWSVRGPYNEQFF. In DNA form, the CDR3 reads TGTGCCTGGAGTGTAAGGGGTCCATACAATGAGCAGTTCTTC.

The chain combines TRBV29-1 with TRBJ2-1, with TRBD2 identical over 9 bases. Germline V gene lookup returns CDR1 SQVTM and CDR2 ANQGSEA. The J segment lost 1 base and the V segment lost 4 bases, leaving 8 bases of the junction unmatched. There are 16 residues in the CDR3. Written as DNA, the CDR3 is TGCAGCGTTGTTTCGTCGGCGGGAGGGTCCTACAATGAGCAGTTCTTC. It yields the protein CSVVSSAGGSYNEQFF.

The V and J genes are TRBV7-8 and TRBJ1-5, with D perhaps matching TRBD1 (5 bases). CDR3 length: 15 amino acids. V was cut by 5 bases and J by 4 bases, with 15 bases left in between. Germline CDR1 reads SGHVS; CDR2 reads FQNEAQ. The CDR3 nucleotides read TGTGCCAGCAGCCTGGACGGTCGGGGGAATCAGCCCCAGCATTTT. It specifies CASSLDGRGNQPQHF.

The J gene is TRBJ1-1, the V gene TRBV12-3 or TRBV12-4; D is perhaps TRBD1 (6 bases). The length of the CDR3 is 13 residues. Trimming cost V 5 bases and J 7 bases, with 14 bases left between them. This CDR3 is CASSKGHIFEAFF. The DNA of the CDR3 is TGTGCCAGCAGTAAGGGACACATATTTGAAGCTTTCTTT.

The rearrangement joins TRBV4-1 to TRBJ2-7; 10 bases are a match to TRBD1. V trimming: 5 bases; J trimming: 2 bases; junction bases outside the gene matches: 6. The length of the CDR3 is 15 residues. Germline V lookup: CDR1 MGHRA, CDR2 YSYEKL. CDR3 nucleotides: TGCGCCAGCAGCTATGCTGGGACAGGGGCCTACGAGCAGTACTTC. The encoded protein is CASSYAGTGAYEQYF.

The chain combines TRBV4-3 with TRBJ2-7; TRBD2 agrees at 7 bases. J lost 4 bases, V lost 3 bases, and 6 bases had no gene match. This CDR3 is 14 amino acids long. Germline V gene sequence: CDR1 LGHNA, CDR2 YSLEER. The CDR3 spells CASSQSGAGYEQYF. The CDR3, as DNA: TGCGCCAGCAGCCAGTCCGGAGCGGGATACGAGCAGTACTTC.

The chain recombines TRBV3-1 with TRBJ1-2; the D is unclear. The CDR3 has 14 residues. V lost 4 bases, J lost 4 bases, and 13 bases lay in between. Per the germline V gene, CDR1 is LGHDT and CDR2 is YNNKEL (reference sequence). The CDR3 bases are TGTGCCAGCAGCCGCAACGACGGATTCTATGGCTACACCTTC. Protein product: CASSRNDGFYGYTF. The entire variable domain, with the rest obtained from reference TRBV3-1 and TRBJ1-2, is as follows: DTAVSQTPKYLVTQMGNDKSIKCEQNLGHDTMYWYKQDSKKFLKIMFSYNNKELIINETVPNRFSPKSPDKAHLNLHINSLELGDSAVYFCASSRNDGFYGYTFGSGTRLTVV.

The rearrangement links TRBV4-1 to TRBJ1-2, with 8 positions matching TRBD1. Per the germline V gene, CDR1 is MGHRA and CDR2 is YSYEKL. The CDR3 covers 13 residues. The V and J ends lost 1 base and 6 bases, in that order; junction bases with no gene match: 1. The CDR3 DNA sequence: TGCGCCAGCAGCCAAGGGACAGGGAATGGCTACACCTTC. This translates into CASSQGTGNGYTF.

J is TRBJ2-1 and V is TRBV2; D unclear. Germline loops: CDR1 SNHLY, CDR2 FYNNEI. CDR3 length: 13 amino acids. The V end was cut by 7 bases, the J end by 3 bases, with 10 bases between. The CDR3 DNA reads TGTGCCAGCACCAAGGAGAGCTACAATGAGCAGTTCTTC. Protein product: CASTKESYNEQFF.

This clonotype was picked up one time. The chain has TRBV5-1 and TRBJ2-3; 8 bases match TRBD2. The CDR3 runs to 16 residues. V trimming: 4 bases; J trimming: 5 bases; junction bases outside the gene matches: 12. Germline CDR1 is SGHRS and CDR2 is YFSETQ. CDR3 protein: CASSRPAGEWGDTQYF. CDR3 sequence (DNA): TGCGCCAGCAGCCGACCAGCGGGAGAGTGGGGAGATACGCAGTATTTT. Complete variable domain (other parts from reference TRBV5-1 and TRBJ2-3): KAGVTQTPRYLIKTRGQQVTLSCSPISGHRSVSWYQQTPGQGLQFLFEYFSETQRNKGNFPGRFSGRQFSNSRSEMNVSTLELGDSALYLCASSRPAGEWGDTQYFGPGTRLTVL.

V gene TRBV4-3 combines with J gene TRBJ1-5; tentatively, D is TRBD1 (5 bases). CDR1 and CDR2 from the germline V gene are LGHNA and YSLEER. With 0 bases removed from V and 2 bases from J, the gap between germline ends came to 8 bases. The CDR3 spans 15 residues. The CDR3 nucleotides read TGCGCCAGCAGCCAAGATTTGGGGCGCAATCAGCCCCAGCATTTT. This encodes CASSQDLGRNQPQHF.